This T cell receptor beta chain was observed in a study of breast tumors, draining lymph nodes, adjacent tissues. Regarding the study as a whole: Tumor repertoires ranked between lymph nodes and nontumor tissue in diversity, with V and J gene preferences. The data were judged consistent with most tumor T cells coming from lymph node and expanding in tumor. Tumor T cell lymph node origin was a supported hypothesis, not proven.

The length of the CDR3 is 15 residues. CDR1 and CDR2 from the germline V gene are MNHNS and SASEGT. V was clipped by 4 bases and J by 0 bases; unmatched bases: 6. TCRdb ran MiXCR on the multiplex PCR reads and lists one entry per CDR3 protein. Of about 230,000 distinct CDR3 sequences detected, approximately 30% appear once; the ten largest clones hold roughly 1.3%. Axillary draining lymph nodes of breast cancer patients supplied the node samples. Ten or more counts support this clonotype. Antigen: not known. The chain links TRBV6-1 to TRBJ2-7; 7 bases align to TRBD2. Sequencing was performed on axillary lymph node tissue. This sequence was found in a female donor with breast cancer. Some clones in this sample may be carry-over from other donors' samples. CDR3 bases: TGTGCCAGCAGTGCGACTAGCCTATACTCCTACGAGCAGTACTTC. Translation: CASSATSLYSYEQYF.